The 6 T cell receptor beta chains below come from one sample, sequenced in a study of T cells in Graves' hyperthyroidism and ophthalmopathy. The TCR beta CDR3 regions underwent amplification using RNA transcripts as the source. The HTBI primer set was used in a first-round RT-PCR of the TCR CDR3. MiXCR, applied by TCRdb to the multiplex PCR reads, yields one record per CDR3 protein. The repertoire has approximately 740,000 distinct CDR3 sequences, less than 15% of them found once; the top ten carry 10% to 13%. The sequencing input was blood. The receptor source for this set is a woman under 30 with Graves' hyperthyroidism.

This clonotype was observed many times. This chain uses TRBV7-2 with TRBJ2-3; D is ambiguous. The CDR3 has 14 residues. Trimming removed 2 bases at V and 5 bases at J, with 11 bases between. Germline assignment: CDR1 SGHTA and CDR2 FQGNSA. This CDR3 is CASSLWLRLDTQYF. CDR3 coding DNA: TGTGCCAGCAGCTTATGGCTGAGGTTAGATACGCAGTATTTT.

In regard to this clonotype: A much larger clone lies a single base off, so this may be a read error. V usage is TRBV27 and J usage is TRBJ2-7, with 16 bases identical to TRBD2. CDR1 is MNHEY, CDR2 SMNVEV, per germline (reference sequence). The trim removed 2 bases at V and 7 bases at J, leaving 5 bases unmatched. This CDR3 comprises 16 residues. This chain's CDR3 is CASSLGTSGRANEQYF. The CDR3, as DNA: TGTGCCAGCAGTTTAGGGACTAGCGGGAGGGCCAATGAGCAGTACTTC.

This clonotype was picked up many times. The CDR3, as DNA: TGTGCCAGCAGCTTGGTCCCGACTAGCGGGAGGAATGAGCAGTTCTTC. Protein product: CASSLVPTSGRNEQFF. The chain has TRBV7-2 and TRBJ2-1; 13 bases are shared with TRBD2. Germline trimming cut 3 bases from V and 7 bases from J; bases unmatched to any gene: 6. The germline gives CDR1 SGHTA, CDR2 FQGNSA. The CDR3 contains 16 residues.

This clonotype was counted a few times. The chain has TRBV5-4 and TRBJ2-2; no definite D call. This CDR3 region has 13 residues. Trimming shortened V by 0 bases and J by 10 bases, and 10 bases separated the two germline ends. The germline gives CDR1 SGHNT, CDR2 YYREEE (reference sequence). This chain's CDR3 is CASSLVKDAELFF. The CDR3, as DNA: TGTGCCAGCAGCTTGGTAAAGGACGCGGAGCTGTTTTTT. Full variable domain (outside the CDR3, taken from reference TRBV5-4 and TRBJ2-2): ETGVTQSPTHLIKTRGQQVTLRCSSQSGHNTVSWYQQALGQGPQFIFQYYREEENGRGNFPPRFSGLQFPNYSSELNVNALELDDSALYLCASSLVKDAELFFGEGSRLTVL.

The chain recombines TRBV7-3 with TRBJ2-1; maybe TRBD2 (5 bases). The germline V gene has CDR1 SGHTA and CDR2 FQGTGA. V shed 5 bases and J shed 0 bases, with 17 bases lying between them. The CDR3 extends over 17 amino acids. DNA of the CDR3: TGTGCCAGCAGCCTACGCTTCGGGGAAGGCTCCTACAATGAGCAGTTCTTC. This encodes CASSLRFGEGSYNEQFF.

This clonotype turned up a few times. J is TRBJ1-6 and V is TRBV6-5; D not resolved. Per the germline V gene, CDR1 is MNHEY and CDR2 is SVGAGI. The V end lost 2 bases, the J end lost 7 bases, and 12 bases lay between the germline ends. This CDR3 contains 15 residues. In DNA, the CDR3 is TGTGCCAGCAGTTACGTCGCTGGGGAGAATTCACCCCTCCACTTT. It translates to CASSYVAGENSPLHF.